The next 11 T cell receptor beta chains were all read from a single sample in a study of OX40 agonist ivuxolimab in advanced cancers. Some clones are missing from TCRdb's copy, which holds only in-frame ones; the method was immunoSEQ multiplex PCR. The sample carries tens of thousands of clones, about 90% recorded once. The sample here was CD4+ or CD8+ T cells sorted from blood, taken in a trial of the OX40 agonist ivuxolimab. Every receptor here comes from an adult with an advanced solid tumor such as melanoma, head and neck, liver or kidney cancer.

This chain uses TRBV5-4 with TRBJ2-3; the D is unclear. CDR1 and CDR2 (germline): SGHNT, YYREEE (reference sequence). The V gene lost 0 bases and the J gene lost 1 base, with 6 bases spanning the gap. The CDR3 is 14 residues long. The chain's CDR3 is CASSLDQRTDTQYF. The CDR3 DNA sequence: TGTGCCAGCAGCTTGGACCAACGCACAGATACGCAGTATTTT.

This sequence joins TRBV11-2 and TRBJ2-2, with 8 bases aligning to TRBD1. The CDR3 length is 14 residues. Looked up from germline, CDR1 is SGHAT and CDR2 is FQNNGV. With V trimmed by 5 bases and J by 6 bases, 5 bases remained unmatched. The CDR3 DNA is TGTGCCAGCAGCCGACAGGGGCCAGCCGGGGAGCTGTTTTTT. This encodes CASSRQGPAGELFF.

The chain combines TRBV15 with TRBJ2-1, with 8 bases matching TRBD2. The V gene end was trimmed by 1 base and the J gene end by 7 bases; junction bases not matched to a gene: 9. Germline values: CDR1 LNHNV, CDR2 YYDKDF (reference sequence). CDR3 size: 16 residues. The CDR3 region is CATSRGGTSGRNEQFF. The CDR3 DNA follows: TGTGCCACCAGCAGAGGAGGGACTAGTGGTCGGAATGAGCAGTTCTTC. The variable domain in full, completed from reference TRBV15 and TRBJ2-1, reads DAMVIQNPRYQVTQFGKPVTLSCSQTLNHNVMYWYQQKSSQAPKLLFHYYDKDFNNEADTPDNFQSRRPNTSFCFLDIRSPGLGDTAMYLCATSRGGTSGRNEQFFGPGTRLTVL.

CDR3 nucleotides: TGTGCCTGGCGTATAGCGGGAGGGCCGGGAGAGCAGTACTTC. Protein product: CAWRIAGGPGEQYF. The chain joins TRBV30 to TRBJ2-7; 11 nucleotides line up with TRBD2. The trim removed 5 bases at V and 7 bases at J, leaving 10 bases unmatched. The CDR3 spans 14 residues. CDR1 and CDR2 (germline): GTSNPN, SVGIG (reference sequence).

This sequence joins TRBV5-6 and TRBJ2-1; unclear D gene. CDR1 and CDR2 from the germline V gene are SGHDT and YYEEEE. The CDR3 contains 13 residues. V lost 4 bases and J lost 4, with 9 bases in between. CDR3 nucleotide sequence: TGTGCCAGCAGCCCCTATCATTACAATGAGCAGTTCTTC. Its translation is CASSPYHYNEQFF.

The genes are TRBV6-5 and TRBJ2-5, with unresolved D. This CDR3 has 14 residues. CDR1 is MNHEY, CDR2 SVGAGI, per germline. Trimming pared 0 bases from V and 3 bases from J, leaving 8 bases between. The CDR3: CASSYSTSEETQYF. In DNA form, the CDR3 reads TGTGCCAGCAGTTACTCGACCTCGGAAGAGACCCAGTACTTC.

This chain connects TRBV5-1 to TRBJ1-2; perhaps TRBD1 as D (6 bases). This CDR3 comprises 17 residues. Germline V CDR1 and CDR2: SGHRS, YFSETQ. With 0 bases removed from V and 4 bases from J, the gap between germline ends came to 19 bases. CDR3 in DNA: TGCGCCAGCAGCTTGGAAGTTGGTGGGGGGCTAGTCTATGGCTACACCTTC. Translation gives CASSLEVGGGLVYGYTF.

The rearrangement uses TRBV7-2 and TRBJ2-3; D is perhaps TRBD2 (7 bases). The V gene lost 5 bases and the J gene lost 6 bases, with 15 bases spanning the gap. This CDR3 is built from 14 residues. The germline V gene has CDR1 SGHTA and CDR2 FQGNSA. Here the CDR3 reads CASSRGGASDTQYF. DNA for the CDR3: TGTGCCAGCAGCCGAGGGGGGGCGAGCGATACGCAGTATTTT. The full variable domain, its missing parts supplied by reference TRBV7-2 and TRBJ2-3, is GAGVSQSPSNKVTEKGKDVELRCDPISGHTALYWYRQSLGQGLEFLIYFQGNSAPDKSGLPSDRFSAERTGGSVSTLTIQRTQQEDSAVYLCASSRGGASDTQYFGPGTRLTVL.

The chain combines TRBV5-6 with TRBJ1-4; 7 bases are a match to TRBD1. This CDR3 spans 15 amino acids. Losses at the gene ends were 5 bases for V and 2 bases for J; bases not matched to a gene: 6. Germline CDR1 SGHDT, CDR2 YYEEEE. Here the CDR3 DNA reads TGTGCCAGCAGTTTACCGGGACAGACTAATGAAAAACTGTTTTTT. As protein: CASSLPGQTNEKLFF.

The J gene is TRBJ1-3, the V gene TRBV6-1; unclear D gene. This CDR3 contains 15 residues. V shed 2 bases and J shed 4 bases, with 12 bases lying between them. The germline V gene has CDR1 MNHNS and CDR2 SASEGT. This CDR3 reads CASSESSGSGNTIYF. CDR3 DNA: TGTGCCAGCAGTGAAAGTAGCGGGTCCGGAAACACCATATATTTT.

This chain connects TRBV15 to TRBJ1-2; TRBD1 matches 9 bases. CDR1 and CDR2 from the germline V gene are LNHNV and YYDKDF (reference sequence). V trimming: 0 bases; J trimming: 8 bases; junction bases outside the gene matches: 10. This CDR3 has 16 amino acids. CDR3 sequence (DNA): TGTGCCACCAGCAGAGATGTTACGGCAACAGGGGGCGGCTACACCTTC. Translation gives CATSRDVTATGGGYTF.